This T cell receptor beta chain emerged from a study of T cell responses to AZD1222 COVID-19 vaccine. Generated by immunoSEQ multiplex PCR, the TCRdb table keeps only in-frame clones and is missing some. The sample carries about 180,000 clones, roughly 91% recorded once. A single count supports this clone. The CDR3 length is 12 residues. After removal of 8 bases from V and 6 bases from J, the junction contained 2 bases not matched to a gene. The germline CDR1 and CDR2 sequences are MDHEN and SYDVKM. Sample: peripheral blood, taken 28 days after the second AZD1222 dose. The source of this sequence is an adult who received the AZD1222 COVID-19 vaccine. J is TRBJ2-7 and V is TRBV28; 12 bases map to TRBD1. The CDR3 DNA follows: TGTGCCAGCCGGGACAGGGGGCTCGAGCAGTACTTC. It translates to CASRDRGLEQYF. Variable domain in full (rest from reference TRBV28 and TRBJ2-7): DVKVTQSSRYLVKRTGEKVFLECVQDMDHENMFWYRQDPGLGLRLIYFSYDVKMKEKGDIPEGYSVSREKKERFSLILESASTNQTSMYLCASRDRGLEQYFGPGTRLTVT.